The rows below give T cell receptor beta chains drawn from one sample of a study of persistence of HIV-infected CD4 T cells. Assay: immunoSEQ multiplex PCR; the TCRdb copy retains only in-frame clones and omits some. This table holds approximately 65,000 clones, more than 70% found once. No antigen is known for these receptors. Specimen: CD4+ T cells sorted from PBMCs after approximately 20-hour stimulation, collected from a patient who received antiretroviral therapy. The receptors originated from an adult man with HIV who was CMV-seropositive. The CDR3 runs from the conserved cysteine through the conserved F or W. The D gene is left open where the match is weak. Clone size appears in some rows only: once, few, many, or a class for an expanded clone.

CDR3 length: 15; D gene: -; clone size: -; J gene: TRBJ1-2; V gene: TRBV6-5; CDR3 DNA: TGTGCCAGCAGCGACGGAGGGGTGCGTAGCTATGGCTACACCTTC; CDR3 protein: CASSDGGVRSYGYTF
CDR3 length: 14; D gene: -; clone size: -; J gene: TRBJ1-5; V gene: TRBV6-5; CDR3 DNA: TGTGCCAGCAGGGAGAGGGCAGGCAATCAGCCCCAGCATTTT; CDR3 protein: CASRERAGNQPQHF
CDR3 length: 13; D gene: -; clone size: -; J gene: TRBJ2-4; V gene: TRBV6-4; CDR3 DNA: TGTGCCAGCAGTGACTCTTGGCAGGTCATTCAGTACTTC; CDR3 protein: CASSDSWQVIQYF
CDR3 length: 13; D gene: -; clone size: -; J gene: TRBJ2-7; V gene: TRBV28; CDR3 DNA: TGTGCCAGCAGCGATGACAACTCCTACGAGCAGTACTTC; CDR3 protein: CASSDDNSYEQYF
CDR3 length: 14; D gene: TRBD1; clone size: -; J gene: TRBJ1-3; V gene: TRBV5-1; CDR3 DNA: TGCGCCAGCAGCGAGAGGACAGGACGAAACACCATATATTTT; CDR3 protein: CASSERTGRNTIYF
CDR3 length: 13; D gene: TRBD1; clone size: -; J gene: TRBJ1-2; V gene: TRBV15; CDR3 DNA: TGTGCCACCAGCCTAGGACAGGGGTATGGCTACACCTTC; CDR3 protein: CATSLGQGYGYTF
CDR3 length: 14; D gene: -; clone size: -; J gene: TRBJ2-7; V gene: TRBV28; CDR3 DNA: TGTGCCAGCAGTTTAGAGGGATCTCGGTACGAGCAGTACTTC; CDR3 protein: CASSLEGSRYEQYF
CDR3 length: 15; D gene: -; clone size: -; J gene: TRBJ2-3; V gene: TRBV24-1; CDR3 DNA: TGTGCCACCAGCCCTAAGCCGGGTCTCGGGGATACGCAGTATTTT; CDR3 protein: CATSPKPGLGDTQYF
CDR3 length: 15; D gene: -; clone size: -; J gene: TRBJ2-6; V gene: TRBV28; CDR3 DNA: TGTGCCACCAGGGACAACGGCCCTGGGGCCAACGTCCTGACTTTC; CDR3 protein: CATRDNGPGANVLTF
CDR3 length: 14; D gene: TRBD1; clone size: -; J gene: TRBJ1-1; V gene: TRBV5-1; CDR3 DNA: TGCGCCAGCAGCTTACAGGGGAGCGAGACTGAAGCTTTCTTT; CDR3 protein: CASSLQGSETEAFF
CDR3 length: 15; D gene: -; clone size: -; J gene: TRBJ2-6; V gene: TRBV7-3; CDR3 DNA: TGTGCCAGCAGCAGGGGAGGAACTGGGGCCAACGTCCTGACTTTC; CDR3 protein: CASSRGGTGANVLTF
CDR3 length: 17; D gene: -; clone size: few; J gene: TRBJ1-5; V gene: TRBV19; CDR3 DNA: TGTGCCAGTGGAACCAGGACTTCCAATAGGGGCAATCAGCCCCAGCATTTT; CDR3 protein: CASGTRTSNRGNQPQHF
CDR3 length: 12; D gene: -; clone size: -; J gene: TRBJ2-7; V gene: TRBV7-9; CDR3 DNA: TGTGCCAGCAGCGCTAGGGGCTACGAGCAGTACTTC; CDR3 protein: CASSARGYEQYF
CDR3 length: 16; D gene: TRBD1; clone size: -; J gene: TRBJ1-4; V gene: TRBV5-6; CDR3 DNA: TGTGCCAGCAGCCTTATGGGACAGGGGAAGAATGAAAAACTGTTTTTT; CDR3 protein: CASSLMGQGKNEKLFF
CDR3 length: 16; D gene: TRBD1; clone size: -; J gene: TRBJ1-1; V gene: TRBV6-6; CDR3 DNA: TGTGCCAGCACTAGTCAGGGACAGTCGGGCAGGGCTGAAGCTTTCTTT; CDR3 protein: CASTSQGQSGRAEAFF
CDR3 length: 15; D gene: TRBD1; clone size: -; J gene: TRBJ2-1; V gene: TRBV19; CDR3 DNA: TGTGCCAGTAGCCCACAGCAGGGGGCCAGTAATGAGCAGTTCTTC; CDR3 protein: CASSPQQGASNEQFF
CDR3 length: 15; D gene: -; clone size: -; J gene: TRBJ1-5; V gene: TRBV5-1; CDR3 DNA: TGCGCCAGCAGCTTGGATGGGGGCCACGGCCAGCCCCAGCATTTT; CDR3 protein: CASSLDGGHGQPQHF
CDR3 length: 13; D gene: -; clone size: -; J gene: TRBJ1-2; V gene: TRBV6-5; CDR3 DNA: TGTGCCAGCAGTTTTTTCCAGGGAGATGGCTACACCTTC; CDR3 protein: CASSFFQGDGYTF
CDR3 length: 15; D gene: -; clone size: once; J gene: TRBJ2-7; V gene: TRBV9; CDR3 DNA: TGTGCCAGCAGCGTAGGCCCGGAAGGCTCCTACGAGCAGTACTTC; CDR3 protein: CASSVGPEGSYEQYF
CDR3 length: 14; D gene: -; clone size: -; J gene: TRBJ2-7; V gene: TRBV11-1; CDR3 DNA: TGTGCCAGCAGCTCACAGGGATTCGGATACGAGCAGTACTTC; CDR3 protein: CASSSQGFGYEQYF
CDR3 length: 16; D gene: -; clone size: -; J gene: TRBJ1-3; V gene: TRBV18; CDR3 DNA: TGTGCCAGCTCACCACCTCAGGGGCGAGCGGGAAACACCATATATTTT; CDR3 protein: CASSPPQGRAGNTIYF
CDR3 length: 14; D gene: TRBD2; clone size: -; J gene: TRBJ2-3; V gene: TRBV19; CDR3 DNA: TGTGCCAGTGGCCTAGCGGGGGCCGTGCACGGGCAGTATTTT; CDR3 protein: CASGLAGAVHGQYF
CDR3 length: 15; D gene: -; clone size: -; J gene: TRBJ2-1; V gene: TRBV6-5; CDR3 DNA: TGTGCCAGCAGATTTCAGCAACGACCGAACAATGAGCAGTTCTTC; CDR3 protein: CASRFQQRPNNEQFF
CDR3 length: 16; D gene: -; clone size: once; J gene: TRBJ2-1; V gene: TRBV18; CDR3 DNA: TGTGCCAGCTCACCACCGGGGGGGGCCAGAACCGGCGAGCAGTTCTTC; CDR3 protein: CASSPPGGARTGEQFF
CDR3 length: 19; D gene: TRBD2; clone size: -; J gene: TRBJ2-1; V gene: TRBV6-2/TRBV6-3; CDR3 DNA: TGTGCCAGCAGTTATATTCGACTAGCGGGGGCCAACTCCTACAATGAGCAGTTCTTC; CDR3 protein: CASSYIRLAGANSYNEQFF
CDR3 length: 12; D gene: -; clone size: few; J gene: TRBJ1-5; V gene: TRBV28; CDR3 DNA: TGTGCCAGCACCTCGATCAATCAGCCCCAGCATTTT; CDR3 protein: CASTSINQPQHF
CDR3 length: 14; D gene: -; clone size: -; J gene: TRBJ1-6; V gene: TRBV28; CDR3 DNA: TGTGCCAGCAGTTTAGGGGGGCGAAATTCACCCCTCCACTTT; CDR3 protein: CASSLGGRNSPLHF
CDR3 length: 14; D gene: -; clone size: -; J gene: TRBJ1-4; V gene: TRBV5-1; CDR3 DNA: TGCGCCAGCAGCTTGGGTGGAGATGGTGAAAAACTGTTTTTT; CDR3 protein: CASSLGGDGEKLFF
CDR3 length: 18; D gene: -; clone size: once; J gene: TRBJ1-4; V gene: TRBV6-2/TRBV6-3; CDR3 DNA: TGTGCCAGCAGTTACTCGAAATTAAGTGGAATAGTGAATGAAAAACTGTTTTTT; CDR3 protein: CASSYSKLSGIVNEKLFF
CDR3 length: 14; D gene: -; clone size: -; J gene: TRBJ2-1; V gene: TRBV5-1; CDR3 DNA: TGCGCCAGCAGCTTAACAGGGATGAGTCTCGAGCAGTTCTTC; CDR3 protein: CASSLTGMSLEQFF
CDR3 length: 21; D gene: TRBD1; clone size: -; J gene: TRBJ1-6; V gene: TRBV28; CDR3 DNA: TGTGCCAGCCTTGGTTATCGCGCCAGCAGGGGGGGGGCCGAGGATAATTCACCCCTCCACTTT; CDR3 protein: CASLGYRASRGGAEDNSPLHF
CDR3 length: 15; D gene: -; clone size: -; J gene: TRBJ2-1; V gene: TRBV14; CDR3 DNA: TGTGCCAGCAGCTTACAATTCGGGACGGGGAATGAGCAGTTCTTC; CDR3 protein: CASSLQFGTGNEQFF
CDR3 length: 14; D gene: -; clone size: -; J gene: TRBJ1-1; V gene: TRBV2; CDR3 DNA: TGTGCCAGCAGTGATAGGGGTTGGGACACTGAAGCTTTCTTT; CDR3 protein: CASSDRGWDTEAFF
CDR3 length: 12; D gene: -; clone size: once; J gene: TRBJ1-5; V gene: TRBV28; CDR3 DNA: TGTTCCACAGGGTATAGCAATCAGCCCCAGCATTTT; CDR3 protein: CSTGYSNQPQHF
CDR3 length: 13; D gene: TRBD1; clone size: few; J gene: TRBJ2-7; V gene: TRBV19; CDR3 DNA: TGTGCCACCTCCCGGGACAGCTCCTACGAGCAGTACTTC; CDR3 protein: CATSRDSSYEQYF
CDR3 length: 14; D gene: TRBD1; clone size: few; J gene: TRBJ1-2; V gene: TRBV7-2; CDR3 DNA: TGTGCCAGCAGCTTAGGGACAGGGGACTATGGCTACACCTTC; CDR3 protein: CASSLGTGDYGYTF
CDR3 length: 13; D gene: TRBD1; clone size: -; J gene: TRBJ2-2; V gene: TRBV25-1; CDR3 DNA: TGTGCCAGCAGTAGCACAGGGGACGGGGAGCTGTTTTTT; CDR3 protein: CASSSTGDGELFF
CDR3 length: 15; D gene: -; clone size: once; J gene: TRBJ1-1; V gene: TRBV7-9; CDR3 DNA: TGTGCCAGCAGCTTACGTCACAGCGGAAACACTGAAGCTTTCTTT; CDR3 protein: CASSLRHSGNTEAFF
CDR3 length: 14; D gene: -; clone size: -; J gene: TRBJ1-6; V gene: TRBV2; CDR3 DNA: TGTGCCAGCAGTGGGGGGACGGAGAATTCACCCCTCCACTTT; CDR3 protein: CASSGGTENSPLHF
CDR3 length: 15; D gene: -; clone size: -; J gene: TRBJ1-1; V gene: TRBV11-2; CDR3 DNA: TGTGCCAGCAGCTTAACCTTAGACAGGATGCTCGAAGCTTTCTTT; CDR3 protein: CASSLTLDRMLEAFF
CDR3 length: 15; D gene: -; clone size: -; J gene: TRBJ1-6; V gene: TRBV6-5; CDR3 DNA: TGTGCCAGCAGTCTTTACGGAGAGCATAATTCACCCCTCCACTTT; CDR3 protein: CASSLYGEHNSPLHF
CDR3 length: 17; D gene: TRBD1; clone size: -; J gene: TRBJ1-2; V gene: TRBV3-1/TRBV3-2; CDR3 DNA: TGTGCCAGCAGCCCCCCCCTCGGACAGGGGGGTAGGGATGGCTACACCTTC; CDR3 protein: CASSPPLGQGGRDGYTF
CDR3 length: 15; D gene: TRBD1; clone size: -; J gene: TRBJ1-5; V gene: TRBV24-1; CDR3 DNA: TGTGCCACCAGTGATTCGGGACAGGGTTATCAGCCCCAGCATTTT; CDR3 protein: CATSDSGQGYQPQHF
CDR3 length: 15; D gene: TRBD1; clone size: -; J gene: TRBJ1-1; V gene: TRBV10-2; CDR3 DNA: TGCGCCAGCAATGGACAGGAGAGGGAGCGCACTGAAGCTTTCTTT; CDR3 protein: CASNGQERERTEAFF
CDR3 length: 18; D gene: -; clone size: -; J gene: TRBJ2-2; V gene: TRBV4-2; CDR3 DNA: TGTGCCAGCAGCCTCGCGGCTGGTGTCTCCGGCGACACCGGGGAGCTGTTTTTT; CDR3 protein: CASSLAAGVSGDTGELFF
CDR3 length: 12; D gene: -; clone size: -; J gene: TRBJ2-3; V gene: TRBV21-1; CDR3 DNA: TGTGCCAGCAGCAAATGGTCAGATACGCAGTATTTT; CDR3 protein: CASSKWSDTQYF
CDR3 length: 16; D gene: TRBD1; clone size: -; J gene: TRBJ2-1; V gene: TRBV14; CDR3 DNA: TGTGCCAGCAGCCGATCCGGGACAGGCAGCTACAATGAGCAGTTCTTC; CDR3 protein: CASSRSGTGSYNEQFF
CDR3 length: 12; D gene: -; clone size: -; J gene: TRBJ1-1; V gene: TRBV3-1/TRBV3-2; CDR3 DNA: TGTGCCAGCAGCCAAGAGGGGACTGGAGCTTTCTTT; CDR3 protein: CASSQEGTGAFF
CDR3 length: 15; D gene: TRBD1; clone size: few; J gene: TRBJ2-7; V gene: TRBV6-5; CDR3 DNA: TGTGCCAGCAGCCGACCGGGACAGGGCTCCTACGAGCAGTACTTC; CDR3 protein: CASSRPGQGSYEQYF
CDR3 length: 13; D gene: -; clone size: once; J gene: TRBJ1-3; V gene: TRBV3-1/TRBV3-2; CDR3 DNA: TGTGCCAGCGGGGAACTAACTGGAAACACCATATATTTT; CDR3 protein: CASGELTGNTIYF
CDR3 length: 13; D gene: -; clone size: -; J gene: TRBJ1-1; V gene: TRBV9; CDR3 DNA: TGTGCCAGCAGCGTCCTAGTGAACACTGAAGCTTTCTTT; CDR3 protein: CASSVLVNTEAFF
CDR3 length: 15; D gene: TRBD1; clone size: -; J gene: TRBJ1-5; V gene: TRBV6-1; CDR3 DNA: TGTGCCAGCAGTGATTACAGGGGGCTGAATCAGCCCCAGCATTTT; CDR3 protein: CASSDYRGLNQPQHF
CDR3 length: 13; D gene: -; clone size: -; J gene: TRBJ1-3; V gene: TRBV6-5; CDR3 DNA: TGTGCCACCGGGGGCAGGGGCGGAAACACCATATATTTT; CDR3 protein: CATGGRGGNTIYF
CDR3 length: 15; D gene: -; clone size: -; J gene: TRBJ1-1; V gene: TRBV7-9; CDR3 DNA: TGTGCCAGCAGCTTAGGCGGGCCGGCTAACACTGAAGCTTTCTTT; CDR3 protein: CASSLGGPANTEAFF
CDR3 length: 15; D gene: TRBD1; clone size: -; J gene: TRBJ1-1; V gene: TRBV6-2/TRBV6-3; CDR3 DNA: TGTGCCAGCAGTTACTCGGGACAGGTGAACACTGAAGCTTTCTTT; CDR3 protein: CASSYSGQVNTEAFF
CDR3 length: 15; D gene: TRBD2; clone size: -; J gene: TRBJ2-3; V gene: TRBV5-1; CDR3 DNA: TGCGCCAGCAGCCTACAGCGGGGTAGCACAGATACGCAGTATTTT; CDR3 protein: CASSLQRGSTDTQYF